These 18 T cell receptor beta chains came from one sample sequenced in a study of OX40 agonist ivuxolimab in advanced cancers. Profiled with immunoSEQ multiplex PCR; TCRdb holds only in-frame clones, not every one. Among tens of thousands of clones listed, about 85% were seen once. The starting material was CD4+ or CD8+ T cells sorted from blood, obtained in a trial of the OX40 agonist ivuxolimab. These receptors originate from an adult with an advanced solid tumor such as melanoma, head and neck, liver or kidney cancer.

The chain has TRBV2 and TRBJ1-2; a possible D gene is TRBD1 (5 bases). This CDR3 spans 13 amino acids. The V end was cut by 1 base, the J end by 8 bases, with 11 bases between. Germline lookup yields CDR1 SNHLY and CDR2 FYNNEI. The CDR3 nucleotides are TGTGCCAGCAGTGAAGGGAAGGGACGGGGCTACACCTTC. Amino acids: CASSEGKGRGYTF.

The V gene is TRBV5-1, the J gene TRBJ2-5; D ambiguous. This CDR3 comprises 14 residues. Germline assignment: CDR1 SGHRS and CDR2 YFSETQ. V lost 0 bases, J lost 2 bases, and 8 bases lay in between. The CDR3 spells CASSLDGGQETQYF. The CDR3 DNA is TGCGCCAGCAGCTTGGATGGCGGACAAGAGACCCAGTACTTC.

V is TRBV7-9 and J is TRBJ2-2; D gene ambiguous. The CDR3 is 12 residues long. Trimming took 3 bases from V and 7 from J, leaving 6 bases between them. Germline V gene sequence: CDR1 SEHNR, CDR2 FQNEAQ (reference sequence). The CDR3 nucleotides read TGTGCCAGCAGCTTTGGTGACGGGGAGCTGTTTTTT. Its translation: CASSFGDGELFF.

The chain joins TRBV5-4 to TRBJ1-6; 9 nucleotides line up with TRBD1. J lost 10 bases, V lost 0 bases, and 5 bases had no gene match. The CDR3 contains 15 residues. In germline, CDR1 is SGHNT, CDR2 YYREEE (reference sequence). In nucleotides, the CDR3 is TGTGCCAGCAGCTTGGAGACAGGGGGGAGGTCACCCCTCCACTTT. This encodes CASSLETGGRSPLHF. The whole variable domain, remainder taken from reference TRBV5-4 and TRBJ1-6, is ETGVTQSPTHLIKTRGQQVTLRCSSQSGHNTVSWYQQALGQGPQFIFQYYREEENGRGNFPPRFSGLQFPNYSSELNVNALELDDSALYLCASSLETGGRSPLHFGNGTRLTVT.

The chain joins TRBV28 to TRBJ2-6, with a weak D call TRBD1 (6 bases). Per the germline V gene, CDR1 is MDHEN and CDR2 is SYDVKM. V lost 7 bases, J lost 0 bases, and 16 bases lay in between. CDR3 length equals 17 residues. The CDR3 DNA reads TGTGCCAGCAATTCACAGGGCCCCCACTCTGGGGCCAACGTCCTGACTTTC. It yields the protein CASNSQGPHSGANVLTF.

The CDR3 bases are TGTGCCAGCAGCGCCGACCCAGAACCCTACAATGAGCAGTTCTTC. Translating it yields CASSADPEPYNEQFF. The genes are TRBV9 and TRBJ2-1; D not resolved. The V and J ends lost 3 bases and 2 bases respectively, with 12 bases between them. CDR1 is SGDLS and CDR2 is YYNGEE in the germline V gene. The CDR3 length is 15 residues.

The rearrangement joins TRBV7-2 to TRBJ1-1; maybe TRBD1 (5 bases). The V end lost 3 bases, the J end lost 3 bases, and 11 bases lay between the germline ends. The CDR3 runs to 14 residues. The germline V gene has CDR1 SGHTA and CDR2 FQGNSA. The CDR3 reads CASSFGHRDTEAFF. Here the CDR3 DNA reads TGTGCCAGCAGCTTCGGACATCGGGACACTGAAGCTTTCTTT.

The J gene is TRBJ2-7, the V gene TRBV7-9; TRBD1 matches at 9 bases. Looked up from germline, CDR1 is SEHNR and CDR2 is FQNEAQ (reference sequence). There are 14 residues in the CDR3. Trimming removed 0 bases from V and 10 bases from J; junction bases left unmatched: 7. CDR3 in amino acids: CASSLATGTGNQYF. CDR3 sequence (DNA): TGTGCCAGCAGCTTAGCCACCGGGACAGGGAACCAGTACTTC.

This clone was observed a single time. The genes are TRBV28 and TRBJ2-7; the match to TRBD2 covers 7 bases. The CDR3 sequence is 15 residues long. Looked up from germline, CDR1 is MDHEN and CDR2 is SYDVKM. J gave up 3 bases and V 6 bases, and 11 bases lay outside the gene matches. DNA of the CDR3: TGTGCCAGCAGAGCGACTAGCTTCCACGACTACGAGCAGTACTTC. This sequence encodes CASRATSFHDYEQYF. Combining the CDR3 with reference TRBV28 and TRBJ2-7 gives the whole variable domain DVKVTQSSRYLVKRTGEKVFLECVQDMDHENMFWYRQDPGLGLRLIYFSYDVKMKEKGDIPEGYSVSREKKERFSLILESASTNQTSMYLCASRATSFHDYEQYFGPGTRLTVT.

The CDR3 region has the DNA TGTGCCAGCAGCTTAGGACTAGCGGGAGCAGATACGCAGTATTTT. The encoded protein is CASSLGLAGADTQYF. J is TRBJ2-3 and V is TRBV7-2; 12 bases match TRBD2. CDR1 and CDR2 (germline): SGHTA, FQGNSA. The CDR3 runs 15 residues. Trimming removed 1 base from V and 4 bases from J; junction bases left unmatched: 0.

The rearrangement joins TRBV9 to TRBJ2-5, with D perhaps TRBD1 (6 bases). The germline gives CDR1 SGDLS, CDR2 YYNGEE. The CDR3 totals 15 residues. The ends were cut back, 0 bases at V and 1 base at J, with 10 bases in the middle. The CDR3 DNA reads TGTGCCAGCAGCGTAGGTGGGACACCCCAAGAGACCCAGTACTTC. It is translated as CASSVGGTPQETQYF.

Concerning this clone itself: A read error may explain this, as a much larger clone is one base away. Other nucleotide sequences in the sample specify the same CDR3. The gene calls are TRBV2 and TRBJ1-5; D is unclear. Trimming removed 6 bases at V and 0 bases at J, with 9 bases between. Per germline, CDR1 SNHLY and CDR2 FYNNEI. The CDR3 has 14 amino acids. The CDR3 region is CASSVLDSNQPQHF. The DNA for the CDR3 is TGTGCCAGCAGCGTTTTGGATAGCAATCAGCCCCAGCATTTT.

The CDR3 DNA reads TGTGCCAGCAACCGGGAACCGAGCACCGGGGAGCTGTTTTTT. Translation: CASNREPSTGELFF. The V and J genes are TRBV2 and TRBJ2-2; a possible D gene is TRBD2 (5 bases). The germline V gene has CDR1 SNHLY and CDR2 FYNNEI. Trimming cost V 7 bases and J 4 bases, with 13 bases left between them. This CDR3 is built from 14 residues.

The chain is built from TRBV18 and TRBJ1-1; D is unresolved. Per germline, CDR1 KGHSH and CDR2 LQKENI. The CDR3 has 13 amino acids. V lost 3 bases, J lost 7 bases, and 12 bases lay in between. The CDR3 coding sequence is TGTGCCAGCTCACCCACTTTCTCGGGTGAAGCTTTCTTT. This sequence encodes CASSPTFSGEAFF.

V and J are TRBV2 and TRBJ1-1, with 8 nucleotides matching TRBD1. CDR1 and CDR2 (germline): SNHLY, FYNNEI. V was clipped by 6 bases and J by 6 bases; unmatched bases: 6. The length of the CDR3 is 13 residues. The CDR3 region has the DNA TGTGCCAGCAGCCAGGACAGGGAACCTGAAGCTTTCTTT. Amino acids: CASSQDREPEAFF.

This rearrangement joins TRBV6-5 to TRBJ2-7; D remains ambiguous. The germline gives CDR1 MNHEY, CDR2 SVGAGI. The germline V and J ends were trimmed by 0 bases and 2 bases, with 11 bases remaining between them. This CDR3 has 15 amino acids. The CDR3: CASSYSRPGTYEQYF. CDR3 nucleotides: TGTGCCAGCAGTTACTCGAGGCCCGGAACCTACGAGCAGTACTTC.

This rearrangement joins TRBV10-3 to TRBJ2-5, with 15 bases that match TRBD2. The CDR3 consists of 15 residues. Per the germline V gene, CDR1 is ENHRY and CDR2 is SYGVKD. Trimming took 4 bases from V and 5 from J; bases not matched to a gene: 2. The CDR3 DNA reads TGTGCCATCAGTGGGACTAGCGGGAGGGAGGAGACCCAGTACTTC. Its protein product is CAISGTSGREETQYF.

The gene calls are TRBV18 and TRBJ2-7; 9 bases fit TRBD2. The V gene end was trimmed by 0 bases and the J gene end by 6 bases; junction bases not matched to a gene: 6. This CDR3 spans 15 amino acids. Germline CDR1 reads KGHSH; CDR2 reads LQKENI. In DNA form, the CDR3 reads TGTGCCAGCTCACCACCGGCGGGAGGGGAGGGCGAGCAGTACTTC. It codes for CASSPPAGGEGEQYF. The full variable domain, in which reference TRBV18 and TRBJ2-7 provide the parts outside the CDR3, is NAGVMQNPRHLVRRRGQEARLRCSPMKGHSHVYWYRQLPEEGLKFMVYLQKENIIDESGMPKERFSAEFPKEGPSILRIQQVVRGDSAAYFCASSPPAGGEGEQYFGPGTRLTVT.